This T cell receptor beta chain was documented in a study of blood T cells in healthy people across ages. The second PCR ran about 6 to 12 cycles with a sample-barcoded 5' primer and J-beta primers. TCRdb analysed the 5' RACE reads with MiXCR anew, one entry per CDR3 protein. This sample yields hundreds of thousands of distinct CDR3 sequences, of which 58% are seen a single time; 30% to 45% belongs to the top ten. Study-level results: Versus aged donors, long-lived donors had higher diversity and more naive CD4+ cells. CMV infection status of these donors was not known.

Trimming cost V 3 bases and J 2 bases, with 6 bases left between them. Germline V gene lookup returns CDR1 SGHRS and CDR2 YFSETQ. The CDR3 spans 14 residues. This clonotype has only a few counts. What it binds is not known. The material sequenced was blood. The chain uses TRBV5-1 and TRBJ2-6, with D possibly being TRBD1 or TRBD2 (5 bases each). The receptor comes from a man in his fifties or sixties in good health. This CDR3 is CASSWDPGANVLTF. The CDR3 region has the DNA TGCGCCAGCAGCTGGGACCCTGGGGCCAACGTCCTGACTTTC.